Only a few counts were recorded for the clone carrying this TCR beta chain. This CDR3 comprises 15 residues. Unmatched junction bases numbered 5, after V lost 4 bases and J lost 1 base. The germline gives CDR1 SGHAT, CDR2 FQNNGV. These data are taken from a study of blood T cell repertoires in COVID-19. Study at large: Spain, Italy and the United States supplied samples that represented acute and convalescent COVID-19. PBMCs, B-cell-depleted T cells, or T cells provided the cDNA or gDNA that made up the material.

How the authors handled the data: Estimates of nucleated cell counts were drawn from the amplification of reference gene primers. Assay: immunoSEQ multiplex PCR; the TCRdb copy retains only in-frame clones and omits some. V, J and clone size derive from that table, while D and trimming were established from the DNA sequence. The sample consists of some 250,000 clones, less than 85% of them appearing once. The chain recombines TRBV11-2 with TRBJ1-1; 8 bases are shared with TRBD1. The clonotype originates from a woman younger than 35 with acute or convalescent COVID-19. The sample was peripheral blood. The CDR3 here is CASSSSDRANTEAFF. In DNA form, the CDR3 reads TGTGCCAGCAGCTCTTCGGACAGGGCGAACACTGAAGCTTTCTTT.